What follows are 20 T cell receptor beta chains derived from one specimen sequenced in a study of blood T cell repertoires in COVID-19. Clones were sequenced by immunoSEQ multiplex PCR, and TCRdb holds only the in-frame ones, with some missing. Of roughly 100,000 clones in the sample, approximately 88% are singletons; the top ten hold under 30%. The sample comprised peripheral blood. These receptors were taken from a man between 60 and 75 years old with acute or convalescent COVID-19.

The rearrangement joins TRBV11-2 to TRBJ2-7; D call uncertain. Per germline, CDR1 SGHAT and CDR2 FQNNGV. Trimming cost V 0 bases and J 3 bases, with 12 bases left between them. The CDR3 runs 15 residues. CDR3 bases: TGTGCCAGCAGCTTAGATGTGGGCAGATTCTACGAGCAGTACTTC. Its protein product is CASSLDVGRFYEQYF.

The chain couples TRBV19 to TRBJ2-5; 10 positions agree with TRBD2. The CDR3 contains 15 residues. Looked up from germline, CDR1 is LNHDA and CDR2 is SQIVND (reference sequence). The junction had 9 bases not matched to a gene; V was cut back by 6 bases and J by 5 bases. The DNA for the CDR3 is TGTGCCAGTAGCCCCGGGACTAGCGATCAGGAGACCCAGTACTTC. It yields the protein CASSPGTSDQETQYF. Drawing the rest from reference TRBV19 and TRBJ2-5, the complete variable domain is DGGITQSPKYLFRKEGQNVTLSCEQNLNHDAMYWYRQDPGQGLRLIYYSQIVNDFQKGDIAEGYSVSREKKESFPLTVTSAQKNPTAFYLCASSPGTSDQETQYFGPGTRLLVL.

This chain connects TRBV19 to TRBJ2-5; 13 nucleotides line up with TRBD2. J lost 4 bases, V lost 6 bases, and 5 bases had no gene match. The CDR3 is made up of 15 amino acids. CDR1 and CDR2 (germline): LNHDA, SQIVND (reference sequence). The CDR3 coding sequence is TGTGCCAGTAGCCAACTAGCGGGAGGGGTAGAGACCCAGTACTTC. It is translated as CASSQLAGGVETQYF.

This sequence joins TRBV7-9 and TRBJ2-1, with 7 nucleotides matching TRBD1. This CDR3 comprises 17 residues. V gave up 2 bases and J gave up 5 bases; unmatched junction bases: 12. Germline V gene sequence: CDR1 SEHNR, CDR2 FQNEAQ (reference sequence). CDR3 sequence reads: CASSLPTGDSYNNEQFF. For the CDR3, the DNA is TGTGCCAGCAGCTTACCGACCGGGGACAGTTATAACAATGAGCAGTTCTTC.

The chain uses TRBV5-1 and TRBJ2-7, with TRBD2 matching 7 bases. The germline V gene encodes CDR1 SGHRS and CDR2 YFSETQ. V dropped 2 bases and J dropped 4; count of bases not matched to a gene: 6. The CDR3 extends over 14 amino acids. The CDR3, as DNA: TGCGCCAGCAGCTTAGACCCACTAGCGTACGAGCAGTACTTC. It specifies CASSLDPLAYEQYF. Supplemented by reference TRBV5-1 and TRBJ2-7, the full variable domain reads KAGVTQTPRYLIKTRGQQVTLSCSPISGHRSVSWYQQTPGQGLQFLFEYFSETQRNKGNFPGRFSGRQFSNSRSEMNVSTLELGDSALYLCASSLDPLAYEQYFGPGTRLTVT.

This clone was seen only once. This sequence joins TRBV28 and TRBJ1-5; 8 bases match TRBD1. With 4 bases clipped from V and 1 base from J, the junction kept 3 bases outside the gene matches. CDR1 is MDHEN, CDR2 SYDVKM, per germline. The CDR3 totals 15 residues. CDR3 coding DNA: TGTGCCAGCAGTTCACACAGGGGGAGCAATCAGCCCCAGCATTTT. Encoded protein: CASSSHRGSNQPQHF. The full variable domain, its missing parts supplied by reference TRBV28 and TRBJ1-5, is DVKVTQSSRYLVKRTGEKVFLECVQDMDHENMFWYRQDPGLGLRLIYFSYDVKMKEKGDIPEGYSVSREKKERFSLILESASTNQTSMYLCASSSHRGSNQPQHFGDGTRLSIL.

The J gene is TRBJ2-7, the V gene TRBV7-6; D not resolved. The CDR3 totals 17 residues. V was cut by 2 bases and J by 0 bases, with 17 bases left in between. The germline CDR1 and CDR2 sequences are SGHVS and FNYEAQ. The CDR3 loop reads CASSLMSRHISSYEQYF. The CDR3 region has the DNA TGTGCCAGCAGCTTAATGTCCAGGCACATTAGCTCCTACGAGCAGTACTTC. Complete variable domain (other parts from reference TRBV7-6 and TRBJ2-7): GAGVSQSPRYKVTKRGQDVALRCDPISGHVSLYWYRQALGQGPEFLTYFNYEAQQDKSGLPNDRFSAERPEGSISTLTIQRTEQRDSAMYRCASSLMSRHISSYEQYFGPGTRLTVT.

V and J are TRBV20-1 and TRBJ2-5, with TRBD2 matching over 7 bases. From germline, CDR1 is DFQATT and CDR2 SNEGSKA (reference sequence). The CDR3 has 15 amino acids. The V segment lost 3 bases and the J segment 3 bases; nucleotides outside the gene matches: 10. CDR3: CSASWWSAGEETQYF. The CDR3 DNA reads as TGCAGTGCTAGTTGGTGGTCGGCGGGAGAAGAGACCCAGTACTTC.

This chain connects TRBV7-8 to TRBJ2-7; 12 nucleotides line up with TRBD1. Trimming cost V 5 bases and J 3 bases; bases outside gene matches: 8. This CDR3 is 16 amino acids long. The germline CDR1 and CDR2 sequences are SGHVS and FQNEAQ. The CDR3 region is CASSPGGTGGLYEQYF. The DNA for the CDR3 is TGTGCCAGCAGCCCGGGGGGGACAGGGGGCCTCTACGAGCAGTACTTC.

The chain couples TRBV2 to TRBJ2-5; 14 nucleotides agree with TRBD2. The germline V gene encodes CDR1 SNHLY and CDR2 FYNNEI. The CDR3 is 16 residues long. V lost 5 bases and J lost 4; bases outside the gene matches: 6. The CDR3 sequence is CASSTGTSGSGETQYF. CDR3 nucleotide sequence: TGTGCCAGCAGTACCGGGACTAGCGGGAGTGGAGAGACCCAGTACTTC.

This chain uses TRBV5-4 with TRBJ2-2; 14 bases align to TRBD2. The CDR3 runs to 20 residues. Germline trimming cut 4 bases from V and 1 base from J; bases unmatched to any gene: 12. Germline CDR1 is SGHNT and CDR2 is YYREEE (reference sequence). DNA of the CDR3: TGTGCCAGCAGCCGAGGGGGACTAGCGGGAGCCGGGGGGAACACCGGGGAGCTGTTTTTT. The encoded protein is CASSRGGLAGAGGNTGELFF.

This chain joins TRBV5-4 and TRBJ1-3, with 8 positions matching TRBD1. V lost 4 bases, J lost 4 bases, and 4 bases stayed unmatched. This CDR3 has 14 residues. CDR1 and CDR2 from the germline V gene are SGHNT and YYREEE (reference sequence). CDR3 nucleotide sequence: TGTGCCAGCAGCGGACAGGGAACAGGAAACACCATATATTTT. Its translation is CASSGQGTGNTIYF.

The rearrangement joins TRBV6-6 to TRBJ1-1; the match to TRBD1 covers 7 bases. Unmatched junction bases numbered 9, after V lost 7 bases and J lost 1 base. The CDR3 totals 15 residues. Germline lookup yields CDR1 MNHNY and CDR2 SVGAGI (reference sequence). The CDR3 here is CASTTPGQANTEAFF. As DNA, the CDR3 is TGTGCCAGCACCACCCCCGGACAGGCGAACACTGAAGCTTTCTTT.

The chain carries TRBV10-3 and TRBJ2-3; 12 bases map to TRBD2. The J segment lost 4 bases and the V segment lost 6 bases, leaving 14 bases of the junction unmatched. The germline V gene has CDR1 ENHRY and CDR2 SYGVKD. The CDR3 consists of 18 residues. Here the CDR3 DNA reads TGTGCCATCAGGGTGGGGACTAGCGGGCCCGATGGGTCAGATACGCAGTATTTT. It translates to CAIRVGTSGPDGSDTQYF.

The chain has TRBV10-2 and TRBJ1-1, with D hard to call. Germline lookup yields CDR1 WSHSY and CDR2 SAAADI. The CDR3 has 14 residues. Trimming removed 4 bases at V and 5 bases at J, with 14 bases between. The CDR3 DNA reads TGCGCCAGCAGTGGGGTACGGGAAGGGACTGAAGCTTTCTTT. Translating gives CASSGVREGTEAFF.

V gene TRBV6-1 combines with J gene TRBJ1-5; TRBD1 is a possible D gene (6 bases). Per the germline V gene, CDR1 is MNHNS and CDR2 is SASEGT. Trimming took 2 bases from V and 6 from J, leaving 8 bases between them. CDR3 length: 13 amino acids. The CDR3 region has the DNA TGTGCCAGCAGTGAAAACAGGGCTCAGCCCCAGCATTTT. Its translation: CASSENRAQPQHF.

The V call is TRBV7-9, the J call TRBJ2-3; 11 bases agree with TRBD2. Trimming removed 5 bases from V and 8 bases from J; junction bases left unmatched: 9. The CDR3 is 15 amino acids. Germline assignment: CDR1 SEHNR and CDR2 FQNEAQ (reference sequence). Written as DNA, the CDR3 is TGTGCCAGCAGCGGAGGCACTAGCGGGAGTGGTACGCAGTATTTT. This translates into CASSGGTSGSGTQYF.

J is TRBJ1-1 and V is TRBV29-1; D unresolved. This CDR3 contains 12 residues. Germline lookup yields CDR1 SQVTM and CDR2 ANQGSEA. Deletions cut 6 bases from V and 11 bases from J, with 19 bases between. The CDR3 sequence: CSVGEGPSEAFF. The CDR3 DNA is TGCAGCGTCGGGGAGGGCCCCTCGGAGGCTTTCTTT. Variable domain in full (rest from reference TRBV29-1 and TRBJ1-1): SAVISQKPSRDICQRGTSLTIQCQVDSQVTMMFWYRQQPGQSLTLIATANQGSEATYESGFVIDKFPISRPNLTFSTLTVSNMSPEDSSIYLCSVGEGPSEAFFGQGTRLTVV.

The rearrangement uses TRBV19 and TRBJ2-5, with 12 bases aligning to TRBD1. CDR1 and CDR2 from the germline V gene are LNHDA and SQIVND (reference sequence). The CDR3 has 15 residues. Germline trimming cut 6 bases from V and 5 bases from J; bases unmatched to any gene: 7. The CDR3 loop reads CASRPGQGALETQYF. The CDR3 DNA sequence: TGTGCCAGTAGACCGGGACAGGGGGCATTGGAGACCCAGTACTTC.

The chain recombines TRBV19 with TRBJ2-7; TRBD1 agrees at 7 bases. Germline CDR1 is LNHDA and CDR2 is SQIVND (reference sequence). With 5 bases clipped from V and 6 bases from J, the junction kept 7 bases outside the gene matches. This CDR3 contains 13 residues. The DNA for the CDR3 is TGTGCCAGTAGTGCCCGGACAGGTTCCGAGCAGTACGTC. This sequence encodes CASSARTGSEQYV.